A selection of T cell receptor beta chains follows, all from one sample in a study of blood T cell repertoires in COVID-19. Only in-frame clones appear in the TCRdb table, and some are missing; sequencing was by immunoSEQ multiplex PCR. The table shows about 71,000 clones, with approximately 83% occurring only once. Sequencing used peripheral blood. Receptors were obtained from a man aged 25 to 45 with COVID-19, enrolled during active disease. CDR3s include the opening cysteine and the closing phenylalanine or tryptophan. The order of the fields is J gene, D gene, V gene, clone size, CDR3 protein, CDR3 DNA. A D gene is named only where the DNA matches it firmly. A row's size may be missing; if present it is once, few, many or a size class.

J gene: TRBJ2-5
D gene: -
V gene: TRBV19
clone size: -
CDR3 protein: CASSPTGNQETQYF
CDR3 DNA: TGTGCCAGTAGTCCGACCGGGAACCAAGAGACCCAGTACTTC

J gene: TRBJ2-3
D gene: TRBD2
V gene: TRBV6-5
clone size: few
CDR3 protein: CASRGLAGGPDTQYF
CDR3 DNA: TGTGCCAGCAGGGGACTAGCGGGAGGGCCAGATACGCAGTATTTT

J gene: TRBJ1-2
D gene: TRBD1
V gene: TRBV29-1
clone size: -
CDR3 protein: CSVRWDRGSSGYTF
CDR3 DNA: TGCAGCGTGAGATGGGACAGGGGTTCGTCGGGCTACACCTTC

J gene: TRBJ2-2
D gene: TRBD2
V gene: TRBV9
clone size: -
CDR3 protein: CASSVDVGLAGLRAGELFF
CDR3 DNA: TGTGCCAGCAGCGTAGACGTGGGACTAGCGGGATTAAGGGCCGGGGAGCTGTTTTTT

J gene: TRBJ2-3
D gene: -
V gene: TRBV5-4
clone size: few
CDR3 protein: CASSPASFDTQYF
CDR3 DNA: TGTGCCAGCAGCCCGGCTAGTTTCGATACGCAGTATTTT

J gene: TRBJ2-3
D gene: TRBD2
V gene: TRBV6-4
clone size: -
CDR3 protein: CASSESGLATDTQYF
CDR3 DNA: TGTGCCAGCAGTGAAAGCGGACTAGCAACAGATACGCAGTATTTT

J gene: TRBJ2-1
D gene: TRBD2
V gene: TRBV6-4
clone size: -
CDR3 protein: CASSDSGTSGRNEQFF
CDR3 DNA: TGTGCCAGCAGTGACTCGGGGACTAGCGGGAGAAATGAGCAGTTCTTC

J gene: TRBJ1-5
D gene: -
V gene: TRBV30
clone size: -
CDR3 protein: CAWSPHLDQPQHF
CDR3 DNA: TGTGCCTGGAGTCCACATCTGGATCAGCCCCAGCATTTT

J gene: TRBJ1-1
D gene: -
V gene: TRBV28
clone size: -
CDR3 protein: CASPGANRTEAFF
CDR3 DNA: TGTGCCAGCCCAGGGGCTAATCGGACTGAAGCTTTCTTT

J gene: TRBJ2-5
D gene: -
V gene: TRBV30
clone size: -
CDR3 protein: CAWEPSRGTQYF
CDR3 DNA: TGTGCCTGGGAGCCAAGCCGGGGGACCCAGTACTTC

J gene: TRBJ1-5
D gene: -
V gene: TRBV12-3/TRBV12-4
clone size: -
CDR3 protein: CASSLRGNQPQHF
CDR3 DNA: TGTGCCAGCAGTTTGCGGGGGAATCAGCCCCAGCATTTT

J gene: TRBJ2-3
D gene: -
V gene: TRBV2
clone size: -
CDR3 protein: CASRQSPADTQYF
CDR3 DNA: TGTGCCAGTCGACAGAGCCCCGCAGATACGCAGTATTTT

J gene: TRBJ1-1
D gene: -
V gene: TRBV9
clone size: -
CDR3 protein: CASSVETGSKSPEAFF
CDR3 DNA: TGTGCCAGCAGCGTTGAGACCGGGTCCAAGAGCCCTGAGGCTTTCTTT

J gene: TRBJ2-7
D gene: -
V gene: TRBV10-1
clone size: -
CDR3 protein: CASSDGGRYEQYF
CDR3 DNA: TGCGCCAGCAGTGACGGGGGGCGCTACGAGCAGTACTTC

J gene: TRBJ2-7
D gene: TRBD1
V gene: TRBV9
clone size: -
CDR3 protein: CASSPERGTGGYEQYF
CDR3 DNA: TGTGCCAGCAGCCCGGAAAGGGGGACAGGGGGCTACGAGCAGTACTTC

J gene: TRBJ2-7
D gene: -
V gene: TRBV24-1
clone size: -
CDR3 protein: CATSDPGEADEQYF
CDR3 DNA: TGTGCCACCAGTGACCCGGGAGAAGCAGACGAGCAGTACTTC

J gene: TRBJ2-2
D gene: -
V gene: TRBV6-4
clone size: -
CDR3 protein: CASSEVSREGATGELFF
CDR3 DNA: TGTGCCAGCAGTGAAGTGTCCCGGGAGGGGGCCACCGGGGAGCTGTTTTTT

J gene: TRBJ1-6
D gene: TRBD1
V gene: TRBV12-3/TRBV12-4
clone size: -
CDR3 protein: CASRRTGTGALHF
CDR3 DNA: TGTGCCAGCAGACGCACCGGGACAGGGGCCCTCCACTTT

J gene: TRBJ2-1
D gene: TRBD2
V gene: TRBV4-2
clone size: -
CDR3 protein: CASSQNKLAGGSNEQFF
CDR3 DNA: TGTGCCAGCAGCCAGAATAAACTAGCGGGAGGGTCCAATGAGCAGTTCTTC

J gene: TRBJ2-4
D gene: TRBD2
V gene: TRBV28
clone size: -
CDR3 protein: CASRAGTSGNIQYF
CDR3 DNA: TGTGCCAGCAGGGCCGGGACTAGCGGAAACATTCAGTACTTC

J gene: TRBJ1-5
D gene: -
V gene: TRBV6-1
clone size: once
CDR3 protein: CASSERGNQPQHF
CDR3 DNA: TGTGCCAGCAGTGAGCGGGGAAATCAGCCCCAGCATTTT

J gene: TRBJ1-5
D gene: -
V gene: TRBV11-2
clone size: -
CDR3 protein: CASSLGEHGEPQHF
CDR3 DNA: TGTGCCAGCAGCTTAGGTGAGCACGGGGAGCCCCAGCATTTT

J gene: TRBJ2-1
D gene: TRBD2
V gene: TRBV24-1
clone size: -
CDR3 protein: CATSMGTSGTYNEQFF
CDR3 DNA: TGTGCCACCAGCATGGGGACTAGCGGGACGTACAATGAGCAGTTCTTC

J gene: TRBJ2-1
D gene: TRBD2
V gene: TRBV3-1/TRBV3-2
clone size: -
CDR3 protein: CASSPNGGRSPEQFF
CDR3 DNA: TGTGCCAGCAGCCCCAACGGCGGGAGATCCCCTGAGCAGTTCTTC

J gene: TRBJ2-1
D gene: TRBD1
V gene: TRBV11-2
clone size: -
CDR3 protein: CASSSGTGAYNEQFF
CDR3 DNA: TGTGCCAGCAGCTCTGGGACAGGGGCCTACAATGAGCAGTTCTTC

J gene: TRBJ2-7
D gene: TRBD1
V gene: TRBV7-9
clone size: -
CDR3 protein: CASSPARDSYYEQYF
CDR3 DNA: TGTGCCAGCAGCCCCGCGAGGGACAGTTACTACGAGCAGTACTTC

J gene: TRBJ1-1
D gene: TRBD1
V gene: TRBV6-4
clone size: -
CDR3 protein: CASRREGIAGQGESTEAFF
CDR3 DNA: TGTGCCAGCAGGAGGGAAGGGATAGCGGGACAGGGTGAGAGCACTGAAGCTTTCTTT

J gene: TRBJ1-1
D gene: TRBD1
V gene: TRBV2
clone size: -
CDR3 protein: CASNQDRFDTEAFF
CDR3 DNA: TGTGCCAGCAACCAGGACAGGTTTGACACTGAAGCTTTCTTT

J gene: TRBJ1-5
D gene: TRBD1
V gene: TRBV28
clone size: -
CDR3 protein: CASSLGLGQGDQPQHF
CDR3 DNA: TGTGCCAGCAGTTTGGGTCTAGGACAGGGGGATCAGCCCCAGCATTTT

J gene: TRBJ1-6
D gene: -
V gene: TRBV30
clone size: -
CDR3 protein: CAWSPGGYNSPLHF
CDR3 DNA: TGTGCCTGGAGTCCGGGGGGTTATAATTCACCCCTCCACTTT

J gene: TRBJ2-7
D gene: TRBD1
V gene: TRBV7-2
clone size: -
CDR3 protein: CASRWTGDPFYEQYF
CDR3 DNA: TGTGCCAGTCGTTGGACAGGCGACCCCTTTTACGAGCAGTACTTC

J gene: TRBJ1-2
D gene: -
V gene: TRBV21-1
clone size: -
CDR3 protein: CASSKTQGLNYGYTF
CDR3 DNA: TGTGCCAGCAGCAAAACCCAGGGGTTGAACTATGGCTACACCTTC

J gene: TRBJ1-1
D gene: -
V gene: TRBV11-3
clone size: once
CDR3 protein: CASSSSSREAFF
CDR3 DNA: TGTGCCAGCAGCTCCTCGAGTCGGGAGGCTTTCTTT